These 27 T cell receptor beta chains share one sample of origin, sequenced in a study of T cells in Graves' hyperthyroidism and ophthalmopathy (dated by TCRdb to between 2018 and 2021). Libraries came from multiplex PCR. Sequencing instrument: Illumina HiSeq 2000. The TCR beta CDR3 regions were amplified from RNA transcripts. The TCR CDR3 was subjected to a first round of RT-PCR using the HTBI primer set and the Qiagen OneStep RT-PCR kit. TCRdb's own reprocessing of the public reads used fastp at Q25 and MiXCR and kept productive beta chains. Records with the same CDR3 protein are collapsed into one entry carrying the most frequent genes and DNA. For this sample there are a few hundred thousand distinct CDR3 sequences; roughly 15% appear just once. The top ten clonotypes cover 5% to 6% of the sample. Sequenced: blood. All receptors come from a woman between 18 and 29 years old with Graves' hyperthyroidism.

In this sample, this clonotype turned up a few times. The chain is built from TRBV6-1 and TRBJ1-4; D unclear. V lost 7 bases, J lost 4 bases, and 16 bases lay in between. Germline V gives CDR1 MNHNS, CDR2 SASEGT. This CDR3 spans 15 amino acids. The CDR3 is CASTSGRGVNEKLFF. The CDR3 coding sequence is TGTGCCAGCACTTCCGGGCGGGGAGTTAATGAAAAACTGTTTTTT.

J is TRBJ2-1 and V is TRBV5-1; D is possibly TRBD2 (6 bases). Germline CDR1 is SGHRS and CDR2 is YFSETQ. The germline V and J ends were trimmed by 3 bases and 1 base, with 11 bases remaining between them. CDR3 length: 15 amino acids. Here the CDR3 DNA reads TGCGCCAGCAGCTCGGAGGGATTGTCCTACAATGAGCAGTTCTTC. It is translated as CASSSEGLSYNEQFF. Full variable domain (missing parts from reference TRBV5-1 and TRBJ2-1): KAGVTQTPRYLIKTRGQQVTLSCSPISGHRSVSWYQQTPGQGLQFLFEYFSETQRNKGNFPGRFSGRQFSNSRSEMNVSTLELGDSALYLCASSSEGLSYNEQFFGPGTRLTVL.

CDR3 nucleotides: TGTGCCAGTAGTATAGCCGGACTCGAAAACACTGAAGCTTTCTTT. As protein: CASSIAGLENTEAFF. The chain employs TRBV19 and TRBJ1-1; D not certain. This CDR3 has 15 amino acids. From germline, CDR1 is LNHDA and CDR2 SQIVND (reference sequence). Trimming shortened V by 1 base and J by 2 bases, and 11 bases separated the two germline ends.

This clonotype was recorded a few times. A read error may explain this, as a much larger clone is one base away. The J gene is TRBJ2-7, the V gene TRBV7-4, with TRBD2 as a possible D gene (6 bases). Germline CDR1 reads SGHVT; CDR2 reads SQSDAQ. CDR3 length: 16 residues. The ends were cut back, 5 bases at V and 5 bases at J, with 22 bases in the middle. Written as DNA, the CDR3 is TGTGCCAGCAGCCCCCGCTTGTCGGAGGGCGGCGACGAGCAGTACTTC. This encodes CASSPRLSEGGDEQYF.

This clonotype was recorded many times. CDR3 amino acids: CASSPNSNEQFF. As DNA, the CDR3 is TGTGCCAGCAGCCCCAACTCCAATGAGCAGTTCTTC. V usage is TRBV3-1 and J usage is TRBJ2-1; no firm D call. V lost 4 bases and J 6 bases, leaving 7 bases between the germline ends. The CDR3 consists of 12 residues. Germline V gene data show CDR1 as LGHDT and CDR2 as YNNKEL (reference sequence).

The rearrangement uses TRBV19 and TRBJ1-5; no definite D call. There are 16 residues in the CDR3. The ends were cut back, 6 bases at V and 0 bases at J, with 15 bases in the middle. CDR1 and CDR2 (germline): LNHDA, SQIVND (reference sequence). The CDR3 DNA is TGTGCCAGTAGGCCTGGCGTTGTGGATAGCAATCAGCCCCAGCATTTT. As protein: CASRPGVVDSNQPQHF.

The V gene is TRBV27, the J gene TRBJ1-2; TRBD1 matches at 8 bases. The CDR3 is 13 amino acids. Germline trimming cut 5 bases from V and 7 bases from J; bases unmatched to any gene: 6. CDR1 and CDR2 (germline): MNHEY, SMNVEV (reference sequence). Written as DNA, the CDR3 is TGTGCCAGCAGTACCGGACAGGGACCTGGCTACACCTTC. Translated, it gives CASSTGQGPGYTF.

This clonotype was detected once. This may stem from a read error, because a much larger clone lies one nucleotide away. J is TRBJ1-2 and V is TRBV20-1; tentative D call: TRBD1 (5 bases). There are 13 residues in the CDR3. CDR1 DFQATT and CDR2 SNEGSKA come from the germline V gene (reference sequence). The CDR3 DNA is TGCAGTGCTTCCGGGACCATACTCTATGGCCACACCTTC. This translates into CSASGTILYGHTF.

This clonotype was detected ten times or more. The CDR3 sequence: CASRPARASGEQYF. In nucleotides, the CDR3 is TGTGCCAGCAGGCCGGCTAGGGCCTCCGGGGAGCAGTACTTC. The gene calls are TRBV27 and TRBJ2-7; unclear D gene. This CDR3 contains 14 residues. The germline V and J ends were trimmed by 6 bases and 7 bases, with 19 bases remaining between them. Germline CDR1 is MNHEY and CDR2 is SMNVEV (reference sequence).

Many counts were recorded for this clonotype. The chain joins TRBV6-2 or TRBV6-3 to TRBJ2-1; 12 bases map to TRBD2. The CDR3 loop spans 18 amino acids. Germline CDR1 and CDR2: MNHEY and SVGEGT. V shed 5 bases and J 7 bases; nucleotides not matched to a gene: 15. The DNA of the CDR3 is TGTGCCAGCAGTCCGAAGCCACGACTAGCGGGAGTTAAGAATGAGCAGTTCTTC. This encodes CASSPKPRLAGVKNEQFF.

The rearrangement links TRBV5-4 to TRBJ2-7, with 11 bases matching TRBD2. The CDR3 runs 15 residues. In germline, CDR1 is SGHNT, CDR2 YYREEE (reference sequence). V was clipped by 3 bases and J by 7 bases; unmatched bases: 9. The CDR3 sequence: CASSSQLAGDLEQYF. The CDR3 DNA reads TGTGCCAGCAGCTCGCAACTAGCGGGAGACTTAGAGCAGTACTTC.

This clonotype turned up a few times. The chain links TRBV19 to TRBJ2-7; D possibly corresponds to TRBD1 (6 bases). Trimming shortened V by 6 bases and J by 2 bases, and 20 bases separated the two germline ends. The germline CDR1 and CDR2 sequences are LNHDA and SQIVND (reference sequence). The CDR3 is 16 amino acids. The CDR3 DNA reads as TGTGCCAGTAGCCTTCTTACCCAGGGGAGTCCCTACGAGCAGTACTTC. This gives the protein CASSLLTQGSPYEQYF. Using reference TRBV19 and TRBJ2-7 for the parts outside the CDR3, the full variable domain is DGGITQSPKYLFRKEGQNVTLSCEQNLNHDAMYWYRQDPGQGLRLIYYSQIVNDFQKGDIAEGYSVSREKKESFPLTVTSAQKNPTAFYLCASSLLTQGSPYEQYFGPGTRLTVT.

This clonotype was recorded a few times. The chain recombines TRBV30 with TRBJ2-7; D may be TRBD1 (7 bases). Germline V CDR1 and CDR2: GTSNPN, SVGIG (reference sequence). This CDR3 has 14 residues. V lost 0 bases, J lost 2 bases, and 11 bases lay in between. CDR3 DNA: TGTGCCTGGAGTGTACGCAGGGGGGCCTACGAGCAGTACTTC. Translation: CAWSVRRGAYEQYF.

This clonotype was picked up many times. This chain connects TRBV28 to TRBJ1-5; the D gene is possibly TRBD1 (5 bases). Trimming stripped 5 bases from V and 5 bases from J, with 16 bases between. CDR3 length equals 15 residues. CDR1 and CDR2 (germline): MDHEN, SYDVKM. In nucleotides, the CDR3 is TGTGCCAGCAGTGCAAGCAGGGTATGGGATCAGCCCCAGCATTTT. Translated: CASSASRVWDQPQHF.

This clonotype was seen many times. The chain employs TRBV10-3 and TRBJ1-5; D gene unclear. CDR3 length: 13 amino acids. Deletions cut 6 bases from V and 2 bases from J, with 8 bases between. From germline, CDR1 is ENHRY and CDR2 SYGVKD. CDR3 DNA: TGTGCCATCAGGGACGGAGGCAATCAGCCCCAGCATTTT. It yields the protein CAIRDGGNQPQHF.

In this sample, this clonotype turned up a few times. This chain connects TRBV28 to TRBJ2-1; the D is unclear. Germline CDR1 reads MDHEN; CDR2 reads SYDVKM. The CDR3 totals 14 residues. V was clipped by 2 bases and J by 10 bases, with 15 bases between them. The CDR3 DNA reads TGTGCCAGCAGTTTAATTCAAGGGTTGGGCGAGCAGTTCTTC. Translated, it gives CASSLIQGLGEQFF.

This clonotype was found many times. The chain couples TRBV20-1 to TRBJ2-5; no firm D call. The germline V gene has CDR1 DFQATT and CDR2 SNEGSKA (reference sequence). This CDR3 is built from 12 residues. V lost 3 bases, J lost 5 bases, and 10 bases lay in between. The CDR3 sequence: CSASGSRETQYF. CDR3 bases: TGCAGTGCTAGTGGCTCACGGGAGACCCAGTACTTC.

This clonotype has just a few counts. This may be a read error: a much more frequent sequence differs by one nucleotide. As the CDR3 is not closed by the conserved phenylalanine or tryptophan, this likely results from a read error. V is TRBV3-1 and J is TRBJ1-5; D gene unclear. With 4 bases removed from V and 3 bases from J, the gap between germline ends came to 7 bases. The CDR3 length is 13 residues. From germline, CDR1 is LGHDT and CDR2 YNNKEL (reference sequence). The CDR3 DNA is TGTGCCAGCAGCCCTGGATTCAATCAGCCCCAGCATTCT. It translates to CASSPGFNQPQHS.

This clonotype appeared many times. J is TRBJ1-1 and V is TRBV4-2, with TRBD1 matching 7 bases. The V segment lost 0 bases and the J segment 6 bases; nucleotides outside the gene matches: 7. The germline V gene encodes CDR1 LGHNA and CDR2 YNFKEQ. The CDR3 length is 15 residues. For the CDR3, the DNA is TGTGCCAGCAGCCAAGATTACAGGGGCAGGGCTGAAGCTTTCTTT. This codes for CASSQDYRGRAEAFF.

The sample holds many counts of this clonotype. It is likely a read error, because the conserved phenylalanine at the end of the CDR3 is missing. The rearrangement joins TRBV7-9 to TRBJ2-1; possibly TRBD2 for D (5 bases). This CDR3 is 15 amino acids long. The V gene's germline CDR1 is SEHNR and CDR2 FQNEAQ (reference sequence). V was clipped by 2 bases and J by 0 bases, with 8 bases between them. Here the CDR3 reads CASSLTGSSYNEQFL. The CDR3 coding sequence is TGTGCCAGCAGCTTAACGGGAAGCTCCTACAATGAGCAGTTCCTC.

This clonotype was detected ten times or more. The chain links TRBV30 to TRBJ2-2; TRBD1 agrees at 9 bases. Germline V gene data show CDR1 as GTSNPN and CDR2 as SVGIG (reference sequence). There are 13 residues in the CDR3. V lost 8 bases, J lost 8 bases, and 9 bases stayed unmatched. The CDR3 is CARKKQGAGELFF. The CDR3 bases are TGTGCCCGCAAAAAACAGGGGGCTGGGGAGCTGTTTTTT.

This clonotype was observed at least ten times. This chain connects TRBV13 to TRBJ2-5; D not certain. V gave up 3 bases and J gave up 2 bases, with 19 bases separating them. Germline CDR1 is PRHDT and CDR2 is FYEKMQ (reference sequence). This CDR3 comprises 17 residues. This CDR3 reads CASSFETGLAGQETQYF. The CDR3 DNA follows: TGTGCCAGCAGCTTCGAAACCGGGCTCGCTGGGCAAGAGACCCAGTACTTC.

Ten or more counts support this clonotype. This sequence joins TRBV28 and TRBJ2-5, with D perhaps TRBD1 (6 bases). This CDR3 is built from 13 residues. V was clipped by 8 bases and J by 2 bases, with 12 bases between them. Germline V lookup: CDR1 MDHEN, CDR2 SYDVKM. In DNA form, the CDR3 reads TGTGCCAGCGAGGGGGTAGATCAAGAGACCCAGTACTTC. It translates to CASEGVDQETQYF.

The chain combines TRBV6-4 with TRBJ2-5; the D gene is possibly TRBD1 (5 bases). The CDR3 runs to 13 residues. CDR1 is MRHNA, CDR2 SNTAGT, per germline. The ends were cut back, 3 bases at V and 7 bases at J, with 12 bases in the middle. In DNA form, the CDR3 reads TGTGCCAGCAGTGAAGGGCAGGGCACGACCCAGTACTTC. Encoded protein: CASSEGQGTTQYF.

This clonotype was seen ten or more times. The CDR3 sequence is CASSFVGSNQPQHF. The CDR3 region has the DNA TGTGCCAGCAGCTTTGTAGGTAGCAATCAGCCCCAGCATTTT. The genes are TRBV7-8 and TRBJ1-5; no definite D call. Trimming took off 3 bases at V and 0 bases at J, with 6 bases between the two ends. From germline, CDR1 is SGHVS and CDR2 FQNEAQ. The CDR3 covers 14 residues.

A note on this clonotype: Possible read error: a much larger clone is one base away. The gene calls are TRBV28 and TRBJ2-2; weak D call: TRBD2 (5 bases). The CDR3 spans 14 residues. Germline V gene lookup returns CDR1 MDHEN and CDR2 SYDVKM. The CDR3 DNA reads TGTGCCAGCAGTCCTCCTTGGGTCACCGGGGAGCCGTTTTTT. This gives the protein CASSPPWVTGEPFF.

This clonotype was recorded at least ten times. The V call is TRBV7-2, the J call TRBJ2-2; D remains ambiguous. Trimming stripped 5 bases from V and 5 bases from J, with 12 bases between. This CDR3 contains 14 residues. Looked up from germline, CDR1 is SGHTA and CDR2 is FQGNSA. Here the CDR3 reads CASSPPSGTGELFF. The CDR3 DNA follows: TGTGCCAGCAGCCCCCCTTCCGGAACCGGGGAGCTGTTTTTT.